These T cell receptor beta chains were read from a single sample in a study of cytomegalovirus exposure and HLA in healthy donors. Assay: immunoSEQ multiplex PCR; the TCRdb copy retains only in-frame clones and omits some. The sample records approximately 64,000 clones, about 89% being singletons. The sample consisted of PBMCs. Every receptor here comes from a woman aged 18-29 years in good health and CMV-seronegative. The CDR3 runs from the conserved cysteine through the conserved F or W. A D gene is named only where the DNA matches it firmly. Rows may omit the clone size; those that give it use once, few, many or a size class.

>NA|NA|TRBJ2-5|TRBV12-5
TGTGCTAGTGTTAGGTCGACTAACCGGGTAGAGACCCAGTACTTC
CASVRSTNRVETQYF
>NA|NA|TRBJ2-3|TRBV7-3
TGTGCCAGCAGCTTAGTTCCCTCTTCGGTGGGCACAGATACGCAGTATTTT
CASSLVPSSVGTDTQYF
>NA|TRBD1|TRBJ2-1|TRBV2
TGTGCCAGCCGGGACAGCTCCTACAATGAGCAGTTCTTC
CASRDSSYNEQFF
>NA|NA|TRBJ2-5|TRBV25-1
TGTGCCAGCAGTTATAAGGGGTATCAAGAGACCCAGTACTTC
CASSYKGYQETQYF
>NA|NA|TRBJ2-2|TRBV27
TGTGCCAGCACTCAGGGCAGCCCCGGGGAGCTGTTTTTT
CASTQGSPGELFF
>NA|NA|TRBJ1-1|TRBV5-1
TGCGCCAGCAGCTTACAGGGGAACACTGAAGCTTTCTTT
CASSLQGNTEAFF
>NA|TRBD1|TRBJ2-1|TRBV4-2
TGTGCCAGCAGCCAAATGAGGGGGACAGGCGATTTCTCCTACAATGAGCAGTTCTTC
CASSQMRGTGDFSYNEQFF
>NA|NA|TRBJ2-2|TRBV19
TGTGCCAGTACCCCATGGGGCAGAGCGAACACCGGGGAGCTGTTTTTT
CASTPWGRANTGELFF
>NA|NA|TRBJ2-5|TRBV7-7
TGTGCTAGCAGCATAAACAGTAACCAAGAGACCCAGTACTTC
CASSINSNQETQYF
>NA|NA|TRBJ1-2|TRBV2
TGTGCCAGCACGGATGGCTACACCTTC
CASTDGYTF
>once|TRBD1|TRBJ1-2|TRBV27
TGTGCCAGCAGCGACAGGGGGATTGGTGGCTACACCTTC
CASSDRGIGGYTF
>NA|TRBD2|TRBJ2-1|TRBV10-1
TGCGCCAGCAGTGAGTCGGCGGGAGCTTACAATGAGCAGTTCTTC
CASSESAGAYNEQFF
>NA|TRBD2|TRBJ2-3|TRBV6-1
TGTGCCAGCAGTGATGGCCGGGAGGTGGATACGCAGTATTTT
CASSDGREVDTQYF
>NA|TRBD2|TRBJ2-5|TRBV5-1
TGCGCCAGCAGCTTGCAACCCGCTAGCGGGGGCTCCCAAGAGACCCAGTACTTC
CASSLQPASGGSQETQYF
>medium-sized|TRBD1|TRBJ2-7|TRBV27
TGTGCCAGCAGTTTTAGGACAGGGAGCGAGCAGTACTTC
CASSFRTGSEQYF
>few|TRBD1|TRBJ1-2|TRBV28
TGTGCCAGCAGTTTATCGACAGGGGCAAACTATGGCTACACCTTC
CASSLSTGANYGYTF
>NA|NA|TRBJ1-2|TRBV5-4
TGTGCCAGCAGCCGCGGGGAGGAGGTTATGAACTATGGCTACACCTTC
CASSRGEEVMNYGYTF
>NA|NA|TRBJ2-3|TRBV7-2
TGTGCCAGCAGCCGACATAGCGGCACAGATACGCAGTATTTT
CASSRHSGTDTQYF
>NA|TRBD1|TRBJ1-2|TRBV2
TGTGCCAGCAGAAAAGGGACAGCTAACTATGGCTACACCTTC
CASRKGTANYGYTF
>NA|TRBD2|TRBJ2-1|TRBV4-1
TGCGCCAGCAGCCAAGATCCAACTAGCGGATACAATGAGCAGTTCTTC
CASSQDPTSGYNEQFF
>once|TRBD2|TRBJ2-7|TRBV18
TGTGCCAGCTCACCGGGACTAGCGGGGGGTGCCTACGAGCAGTACTTC
CASSPGLAGGAYEQYF
>NA|TRBD1|TRBJ1-1|TRBV7-2
TGTGCCAGCAGCCCCGGGACAGGGGGCGCGGCAGCTTTCTTT
CASSPGTGGAAAFF
>NA|TRBD1|TRBJ2-2|TRBV19
TGTGCCAGCCAACCTCGGACAGGGGGGTTCACCGGGGAGCTGTTTTTT
CASQPRTGGFTGELFF
>NA|TRBD1|TRBJ2-3|TRBV2
TGTGCCAGCAGTGAACGGACAGGGGGGTCGGGTACGCAGTATTTT
CASSERTGGSGTQYF
>NA|TRBD2|TRBJ2-2|TRBV5-4
TGTGCCAGCAAAGGGACTAGCGGGAGTGCCGGGGAGCTGTTTTTT
CASKGTSGSAGELFF
>NA|NA|TRBJ1-5|TRBV27
TGTGCCAGCAGTACCCGGGGGGCTGGGCAGCCCCAGCATTTT
CASSTRGAGQPQHF
>NA|TRBD2|TRBJ2-5|TRBV19
TGTGCGGTAGCGGGAGCTCGAGAGACCCAGTACTTC
CAVAGARETQYF
>once|TRBD2|TRBJ2-3|TRBV5-4
TGTGCCAGCAGCAAACCATCCTATCGGGAGGGTACAGATACGCAGTATTTT
CASSKPSYREGTDTQYF
>NA|TRBD1|TRBJ2-3|TRBV5-1
TGCGCCAGCACCGGACAGGGATCAGATACGCAGTATTTT
CASTGQGSDTQYF
>NA|TRBD2|TRBJ2-1|TRBV14
TGTGCCAGCAGCCCTTCTGGACTAGCGGACGTCTACAATGAGCAGTTCTTC
CASSPSGLADVYNEQFF
>NA|NA|TRBJ2-1|TRBV11-1
TGTGCCAGCAGCTCGGTTACAGGCTACAATGAGCAGTTCTTC
CASSSVTGYNEQFF